This record looks at one T cell receptor (beta chain) sequence and its context. The antigen is undetermined. The sample is drawn from a study of T cell responses to AZD1222 COVID-19 vaccine. General observations from the study: The number of AZD1222 recipients seropositive at baseline was only five or six.

The V and J ends lost 5 bases and 4 bases, in that order; junction bases with no gene match: 6. Germline CDR1 LNHDA, CDR2 SQIVND (reference sequence). There are 14 residues in the CDR3. TCRdb keeps only in-frame clones here, not all; method: immunoSEQ multiplex PCR. The sample has 100,000 to 140,000 clones, roughly nine tenths seen once. J is TRBJ1-2 and V is TRBV19; TRBD1 matches 8 bases. The TCR sequence derives from an adult in good health. The material sequenced was peripheral blood, taken on day 0 of AZD1222 vaccination. CDR3 sequence: CASSLQTGAYGYTF. The CDR3 bases are TGTGCCAGTAGTCTTCAGACAGGGGCCTATGGCTACACCTTC.